The 15 T cell receptor delta chains reported below all come from one sample, sequenced in a study of γδ T cells in repeated Plasmodium falciparum infection. TCRdb re-called the multiplex PCR reads via CATT. Of 85,000 to 100,000 delta-chain clones listed, 0.8% to 1% were seen once; the top ten hold roughly 9.5%. Flow sorting of PBMC yielded separate Vgamma9/Vdelta2+ and Vdelta2-negative gammadelta T cell populations for bulk repertoire analysis. Sequenced input: gamma-delta T cells from blood. The receptor source for this set is a pool of human donors (malaria-infected and uninfected, not separated).

Only a few counts were recorded for this clone. TCRdb's entry gives the protein of a much larger clone, which mismatches this DNA's translation at residue 15, likely from a read error; the protein reported here is translated from the DNA. The V call is TRDV2, the J call TRDJ1, with 10 bases matching TRDD3. TCRdb supplies no J gene; here it was assigned by aligning the nucleotide sequence to germline. From germline, CDR1 is GEAIGNYY and CDR2 EKD. This CDR3 is 18 amino acids long. The CDR3 here is CACDSLLGDSQYTDELIF. Written as DNA, the CDR3 is TGTGCCTGTGACAGTCTACTGGGGGATTCACAGTACACCGATGAACTCATCTTT.

This clone was detected a few times. A read error likely explains why the TCRdb protein, taken from a much larger clone, differs from this DNA's translation at residue 8; the protein shown is translated from the DNA. The V and J genes are TRDV2 and TRDJ2; D unresolved. TCRdb records no J gene; here it was assigned by comparing the DNA to germline. Deletions cut 0 bases from V and 5 bases from J, with 18 bases between. Germline V gene lookup returns CDR1 GEAIGNYY and CDR2 EKD. The CDR3 totals 17 residues. The CDR3 region has the DNA TGTGCCTGTGACACCGTGGGTGAGGGACCCTTAACAGCACAACTCTTCTTT. Protein sequence: CACDTVGEGPLTAQLFF.

The sample holds a few counts of this clone. A single base separates this from a much larger clone, so it may be a read error. The chain couples TRDV1 to TRDJ1; 10 nucleotides match TRDD3. Trimming at V came to 4 bases and at J to 0 bases, leaving 14 bases not matched to a gene. The CDR3 spans 19 residues. Germline lookup yields CDR1 TSWWSYY and CDR2 QGS. The chain's CDR3 is CALGGLGWGIGGYTDKLIF. DNA of the CDR3: TGTGCTCTTGGGGGACTAGGCTGGGGGATAGGGGGGTACACCGATAAACTCATCTTT.

Turning to this clone: A far larger clone lies a single base away; this is likely a read error. The identical CDR3 is also encoded by other nucleotide sequences in the sample. The V call is TRDV1, the J call TRDJ1, with 10 bases matching TRDD3. As TCRdb names no J gene, one was assigned here on the basis of a DNA match to germline. Germline values: CDR1 TSWWSYY, CDR2 QGS. After removal of 2 bases from V and 0 bases from J, the junction contained 18 bases not matched to a gene. The CDR3 extends over 21 amino acids. CDR3 region: CALGEMNTGGYAVRYTDKLIF. As DNA, the CDR3 is TGTGCTCTTGGGGAAATGAACACCGGGGGATACGCAGTGAGGTACACCGATAAACTCATCTTT.

Notes on this clone: A read error likely explains this, since a far larger clone differs by one base. The same CDR3 arises from other DNA sequences in this sample as well. This chain uses TRDV1 with TRDJ1, with D perhaps TRDD3 (6 bases). Assignment of the J gene here rests on matching the DNA to germline, because TCRdb gives none. CDR1 and CDR2 from the germline V gene are TSWWSYY and QGS. This CDR3 has 19 amino acids. V lost 3 bases and J lost 9, with 32 bases in between. The CDR3 protein is CALGEFSKRFRTGFKELIF. For the CDR3, the DNA is TGTGCTCTTGGGGAGTTCTCTAAAAGATTCCGTACTGGGTTTAAGGAACTCATCTTT.

This clone has only a few counts. A far larger clone is a single base away, which makes a read error likely. Other DNA sequences in the same sample also yield this CDR3. J is TRDJ1 and V is TRDV2; 11 bases match TRDD3. TCRdb leaves out the J gene; it was filled in here by matching the DNA to germline. The CDR3 totals 15 residues. Germline CDR1 and CDR2: GEAIGNYY and EKD. Germline trimming cut 1 base from V and 7 bases from J; bases unmatched to any gene: 7. The CDR3 protein is CACDTINLGDTKLIF. The CDR3, as DNA: TGTGCCTGTGACACAATTAACCTGGGGGATACTAAACTCATCTTT.

Concerning this clone: TCRdb's protein for this DNA is that of a much larger clone and differs from the translation at residue 24, likely a read error; the protein shown is the DNA translation. CDR3: CALGEGDFLRDPWGKSTRGTDKLTF. The CDR3 DNA reads TGTGCTCTTGGGGAAGGGGACTTCCTACGTGACCCCTGGGGGAAGTCGACCCGAGGCACCGATAAACTCACCTTT. The V gene call reads TRDV1; no J gene was called; the D call of TRDD3 is as the table states it, not checked on the DNA. The CDR3 is made up of 25 amino acids. Germline CDR1 reads TSWWSYY; CDR2 reads QGS.

With respect to this clone: A far larger clone differs by one base, so this is likely a read error. Other DNA sequences within the sample encode an identical CDR3. The genes are TRDV2 and TRDJ1, with 8 bases that match TRDD3. No J segment appears in TCRdb, so it was assigned here by matching the sequence to germline. Germline CDR1 and CDR2: GEAIGNYY and EKD. The V segment lost 0 bases and the J segment 0 bases; nucleotides outside the gene matches: 17. The CDR3 consists of 20 residues. The chain's CDR3 is CACDTVSEGYGRLYTDKLIF. The CDR3 DNA reads as TGTGCCTGTGACACCGTCTCGGAGGGATACGGGCGTTTGTACACCGATAAACTCATCTTT.

This clone came up a few times. A far larger clone is a single base away, which makes a read error likely. The V gene is TRDV1, the J gene TRDJ1, with D possibly being TRDD3 (6 bases). Since TCRdb gives no J gene, matching the DNA to germline was used here to assign it. The germline V and J ends were trimmed by 2 bases and 8 bases, with 21 bases remaining between them. The CDR3 has 16 amino acids. Germline CDR1 is TSWWSYY and CDR2 is QGS. CDR3 residues: CALGEKYWAHGGKLIF. CDR3 nucleotides: TGTGCTCTTGGGGAAAAGTACTGGGCTCATGGGGGCAAACTCATCTTT.

In this sample, this clone turned up many times. With a far larger clone one base away, a read error is the likely cause. This sample also contains other DNA sequences that code for the same CDR3. The chain has TRDV1 and TRDJ1; D may correspond to TRDD1 or TRDD3 (5 bases each). The CDR3 has 16 residues. The germline V gene encodes CDR1 TSWWSYY and CDR2 QGS. CDR3 residues: CALGEEEISLTDKLIF. In DNA form, the CDR3 reads TGTGCCCTTGGGGAAGAAGAAATCTCTCTTACCGATAAACTCATCTTT.

About this clone itself: With only one base between it and a far larger clone, this is likely a read error. Other DNA sequences from this sample encode an identical CDR3 as well. V gene TRDV2 was called; the J gene was not; the table calls TRDD3, which could not be checked here. Germline CDR1 is GEAIGNYY and CDR2 is EKD. The CDR3 contains 15 residues. The CDR3 here is CACDTVGGSKDKLIF. Here the CDR3 DNA reads TGTGCCTGTGACACCGTGGGGGGATCTAAAGATAAACTAATCTTT.

As to this clone: TCRdb's entry gives the protein of a much larger clone, which mismatches this DNA's translation at residue 8, likely from a read error; the protein reported here is translated from the DNA. The V call is TRDV1, the J call TRDJ1; possible D gene TRDD2, 6 bases. CDR1 is TSWWSYY, CDR2 QGS, per germline. The CDR3 length is 21 residues. Trimming shortened V by 4 bases and J by 1 base, and 31 bases separated the two germline ends. The CDR3 region has the DNA TGTGCTCTTGGGGCCCCCTTCCCGACCGGGTCTGAGAGACGTTGCACCGATAAACTCATCTTT. Protein product: CALGAPFPTGSERRCTDKLIF.

As regards this clone: TCRdb's listed protein matches a much larger clone and diverges from this DNA's translation at residue 20, likely through a read error; the protein shown comes from the DNA. CDR3 protein: CALGERRFLQTPGGPNQIPPPHTDKLIF. The CDR3 DNA is TGTGCTCTTGGGGAAAGACGTTTCCTACAGACCCCTGGGGGCCCAAATCAGATCCCCCCCCCCCACACCGATAAACTCATCTTT. V usage is TRDV1 and J usage is TRDJ1; D is possibly TRDD2 or TRDD3 (7 bases each). The J gene, left out of TCRdb, was set here by checking the DNA against germline. The length of the CDR3 is 28 residues. V was trimmed by 2 bases and J by 0 bases, leaving 49 bases between them. Germline CDR1 reads TSWWSYY; CDR2 reads QGS.

This clone appeared a few times. One base separates it from a far larger clone, so it is likely a read error. Other DNA sequences within the sample encode an identical CDR3. The CDR3: CALGETVRGGWYTDKLIF. The CDR3 DNA sequence: TGTGCTCTTGGGGAAACCGTGCGGGGGGGATGGTACACCGATAAGCTCATCTTT. The chain recombines TRDV1 with TRDJ1; 7 bases align to TRDD3. Germline loops: CDR1 TSWWSYY, CDR2 QGS. The CDR3 has 18 residues.

A word on this clone: TCRdb's protein, taken from a much larger clone, differs from this DNA's translation at residue 6, likely owing to a read error; the protein displayed comes from the DNA. This rearrangement joins TRDV1 to TRDJ1; TRDD3 agrees at 9 bases. This CDR3 region has 19 residues. The V and J ends lost 2 bases and 1 base, in that order; junction bases with no gene match: 14. Germline lookup yields CDR1 TSWWSYY and CDR2 QGS. The DNA of the CDR3 is TGTGCTCTTGGGGAAGGGATCACTAGGGGGATACCGCCCACCGATAAACTCATCTTT. It codes for CALGEGITRGIPPTDKLIF.